Reported below is one T cell receptor beta chain. Its antigen is as yet unknown. The CDR3 consists of 15 residues. V was pared by 0 bases and J by 3 bases, with 9 bases between. Germline loops: CDR1 LGHNA, CDR2 YSLEER. These data come from a study of cytomegalovirus exposure and HLA in healthy donors. The study's findings and limits: Differences between HLA loci emerged in a later analysis of TCR association rates, with DRB1 most and HLA-C fewest. In vitro confirmation showed three CMV-associated chains to be CMV antigen specific. A missense variant in DCLRE1C was later tied to TCR beta V- and J-gene trimming. Available immune exposure information covered CMV serostatus only.

This PCR relied on a set of 60 Vbeta primers and 13 Jbeta primers. The data were produced by immunoSEQ multiplex PCR, yet TCRdb's version contains in-frame clones alone and is incomplete. Of over 50,000 clones in the sample, about four fifths are singletons; the top ten hold roughly 51%. This chain connects TRBV4-3 to TRBJ1-5; D is uncertain. This TCR derives from a man aged 50 to 60 in good health and CMV-seropositive. Sequencing input: PBMCs. In DNA, the CDR3 is TGCGCCAGCAGCCAAGAATATCAGGCCAATCAGCCCCAGCATTTT. This gives the protein CASSQEYQANQPQHF.